The 21 T cell receptor beta chains below come from one sample, sequenced in a study of a mutant IDH1 vaccine in newly diagnosed glioma (dated by TCRdb to the early 2020s). This sample's time point label indicates: week 47, end of study. Every vaccine dose consisted of 300 ug of a 20-mer mutant IDH1 peptide in Montanide, administered subcutaneously together with topical imiquimod. Libraries were prepared through the immunoSEQ multiplex PCR assay. What TCRdb holds here is the immuneACCESS table cut down to in-frame rearrangements. Part of the clones is not present; checked against another copy, under half of the missing clones reflect an unresolved V gene, and the others are unexplained. The sample includes over 45,000 clones, with 70% to 85% observed a single time. The ten largest make up around 5% of the sample. Their recognized antigens are unknown. The material was PBMCs, obtained from a glioma patient whose treatment included an IDH1 peptide vaccine. These receptors came from a man aged 45 to 65 with glioma.

This clone was counted only a few times. At the DNA level, this CDR3 is encoded by other sequences in the same sample as well. The rearrangement links TRBV5-6 to TRBJ1-2; D gene unclear. The CDR3 has 14 residues. Germline values: CDR1 SGHDT, CDR2 YYEEEE. Trimming cost V 0 bases and J 2 bases, with 8 bases left between them. The CDR3 region has the DNA TGTGCCAGCAGCTTGGAAGGCCGGAACTATGGCTACACCTTC. Its translation: CASSLEGRNYGYTF.

This clone was detected only once. The chain employs TRBV19 and TRBJ2-7; D might be TRBD2 (5 bases). The CDR3 covers 12 residues. The V end lost 3 bases, the J end lost 3 bases, and 6 bases lay between the germline ends. CDR1 and CDR2 (germline): LNHDA, SQIVND (reference sequence). CDR3 DNA: TGTGCCAGTAGTATCGAGGGCTACGAGCAGTACTTC. It is translated as CASSIEGYEQYF.

V and J are TRBV5-4 and TRBJ1-1; D unclear. The V end lost 0 bases, the J end lost 4 bases, and 10 bases lay between the germline ends. There are 14 residues in the CDR3. Germline CDR1 is SGHNT and CDR2 is YYREEE (reference sequence). The CDR3 here is CASSLGREGTEAFF. CDR3 nucleotide sequence: TGTGCCAGCAGCTTGGGGAGGGAGGGCACTGAAGCTTTCTTT.

The CDR3 sequence is CASSRGGLSSYEQYF. In DNA, the CDR3 is TGTGCCAGCAGTCGCGGGGGACTTAGCTCCTACGAGCAGTACTTC. This chain links TRBV11-2 with TRBJ2-7; 7 nucleotides match TRBD2. The CDR3 sequence is 15 residues long. V lost 6 bases and J lost 0; bases outside the gene matches: 8. From germline, CDR1 is SGHAT and CDR2 FQNNGV.

This clone was seen just once. The CDR3 DNA sequence: TGTGCCAGTAGAGGGTTTGGAGGCACTGAAGCTTTCTTT. It translates to CASRGFGGTEAFF. The chain has TRBV19 and TRBJ1-1; no clear D gene. V was shortened by 6 bases and J by 4 bases, with 12 bases between the two germline ends. Germline values: CDR1 LNHDA, CDR2 SQIVND (reference sequence). The CDR3 is made up of 13 amino acids. Together with reference TRBV19 and TRBJ1-1, the CDR3 gives the full variable domain: DGGITQSPKYLFRKEGQNVTLSCEQNLNHDAMYWYRQDPGQGLRLIYYSQIVNDFQKGDIAEGYSVSREKKESFPLTVTSAQKNPTAFYLCASRGFGGTEAFFGQGTRLTVV.

The chain carries TRBV4-2 and TRBJ2-3; perhaps TRBD2 as D (6 bases). CDR3 length: 16 amino acids. Germline V gives CDR1 LGHNA, CDR2 YNFKEQ. V shed 6 bases and J shed 5 bases, with 21 bases lying between them. The DNA of the CDR3 is TGTGCCAGCAGTAAACTCCGGCGGGGACGTGAAGATACGCAGTATTTT. It codes for CASSKLRRGREDTQYF.

DNA of the CDR3: TGTGCCAGCAGGCAGGACAGCTTTAGCTATGGCTACACCTTC. Protein product: CASRQDSFSYGYTF. This chain links TRBV27 with TRBJ1-2, with D possibly being TRBD1 (6 bases). Germline V lookup: CDR1 MNHEY, CDR2 SMNVEV (reference sequence). V lost 6 bases and J lost 4, with 15 bases in between. The CDR3 covers 14 residues.

This clone was seen just once. The chain combines TRBV29-1 with TRBJ1-2, with D uncertain. Between the trimmed V and J ends, which lost 3 bases and 8 bases, there was a span of 16 bases. This CDR3 contains 13 residues. Germline CDR1 SQVTM, CDR2 ANQGSEA. This chain's CDR3 is CSVEEWVLSGYTF. CDR3 nucleotide sequence: TGCAGCGTTGAGGAGTGGGTCCTCTCGGGCTACACCTTC.

This chain connects TRBV7-2 to TRBJ2-1, with TRBD2 matching 7 bases. V was pared by 0 bases and J by 7 bases, with 9 bases of the junction left unmatched. The CDR3 runs to 16 residues. The germline CDR1 and CDR2 sequences are SGHTA and FQGNSA. Here the CDR3 reads CASSLAGGSHSNEQFF. In DNA, the CDR3 is TGTGCCAGCAGCTTAGCGGGGGGGTCCCATTCTAATGAGCAGTTCTTC.

This clone was recorded only once. The chain is built from TRBV5-1 and TRBJ2-3, with 9 bases identical to TRBD1. CDR3 length: 19 residues. Trimming at V came to 4 bases and at J to 0 bases, leaving 15 bases not matched to a gene. Germline V gives CDR1 SGHRS, CDR2 YFSETQ. The DNA for the CDR3 is TGCGCCAGCAGCGAGGGACAGGGCACCGTCCCAACTAGCACAGATACGCAGTATTTT. This sequence encodes CASSEGQGTVPTSTDTQYF.

This clone was seen a single time. The chain couples TRBV13 to TRBJ2-7, with 10 bases identical to TRBD2. Germline V gene lookup returns CDR1 PRHDT and CDR2 FYEKMQ (reference sequence). The CDR3 is 15 amino acids. Trimming cost V 4 bases and J 3 bases; bases outside gene matches: 6. Written as DNA, the CDR3 is TGTGCCAGCAGCTCGGAGCGGGAGGGCCGCTACGAGCAGTACTTC. As protein: CASSSEREGRYEQYF.

The V and J genes are TRBV6-5 and TRBJ1-5; a possible D gene is TRBD1 (6 bases). CDR3 length equals 13 residues. Germline V lookup: CDR1 MNHEY, CDR2 SVGAGI. Trimming left V 6 bases short and J 5 bases short, with 11 bases between. As DNA, the CDR3 is TGTGCCAGCAGCCGACACAGGGATCAGCCCCAGCATTTT. Translation: CASSRHRDQPQHF.

The chain joins TRBV4-3 to TRBJ2-7; 7 bases match TRBD1. With V trimmed by 0 bases and J by 3 bases, 5 bases remained unmatched. The CDR3 contains 15 residues. In germline, CDR1 is LGHNA, CDR2 YSLEER. Here the CDR3 DNA reads TGCGCCAGCAGCCAAGATCGGACAGGTATCTACGAGCAGTACTTC. Its translation: CASSQDRTGIYEQYF.

The V gene is TRBV11-3, the J gene TRBJ2-2, with 9 positions matching TRBD2. Germline trimming cut 5 bases from V and 2 bases from J; bases unmatched to any gene: 3. CDR1 is SGHNT, CDR2 YENEEA, per germline. This CDR3 region has 15 residues. The CDR3 spells CASSAGGTNTGELFF. The CDR3 nucleotides are TGTGCCAGCAGCGCGGGGGGGACCAACACCGGGGAGCTGTTTTTT.

This clone showed up just a few times. The genes are TRBV7-9 and TRBJ1-5; D possibly corresponds to TRBD1 (6 bases). Germline assignment: CDR1 SEHNR and CDR2 FQNEAQ (reference sequence). Trimming took off 3 bases at V and 6 bases at J, with 12 bases between the two ends. The CDR3 loop spans 14 amino acids. Written as DNA, the CDR3 is TGTGCCAGCAGCTTGCGGGGGGGGCCTCAGCCCCAGCATTTT. Translated: CASSLRGGPQPQHF.

The rearrangement uses TRBV7-2 and TRBJ2-3; D is perhaps TRBD2 (7 bases). The CDR3 sequence is 17 residues long. Trimming cost V 3 bases and J 5 bases, with 21 bases left between them. CDR1 and CDR2 (germline): SGHTA, FQGNSA. CDR3 in amino acids: CASSFTKPGGRGDTQYF. In DNA form, the CDR3 reads TGTGCCAGCAGCTTTACAAAACCGGGGGGCCGGGGAGATACGCAGTATTTT.

This CDR3 reads CASSAGTDLEQYF. Here the CDR3 DNA reads TGTGCCAGCAGTGCTGGGACAGATTTGGAGCAGTACTTC. This rearrangement joins TRBV2 to TRBJ2-7; 7 bases are a match to TRBD1. Germline V gene data show CDR1 as SNHLY and CDR2 as FYNNEI. Germline trimming cut 4 bases from V and 7 bases from J; bases unmatched to any gene: 7. CDR3 length: 13 amino acids.

This clone has just a few counts. The CDR3 sequence is CASSTGREETQYF. In nucleotides, the CDR3 is TGTGCCAGTAGTACAGGGAGGGAAGAGACCCAGTACTTC. The chain joins TRBV19 to TRBJ2-5; 7 nucleotides line up with TRBD2. The V gene end was trimmed by 4 bases and the J gene end by 3 bases; junction bases not matched to a gene: 2. This CDR3 region has 13 residues. Germline CDR1 is LNHDA and CDR2 is SQIVND (reference sequence).

Many counts were recorded for this clone. This chain links TRBV5-4 with TRBJ2-7; a weak D match, TRBD1 (6 bases). Trimming took off 3 bases at V and 0 bases at J, with 10 bases between the two ends. The V gene's germline CDR1 is SGHNT and CDR2 YYREEE (reference sequence). The CDR3 consists of 14 residues. This chain's CDR3 is CASSSTGSSYEQYF. The CDR3 DNA sequence: TGTGCCAGCAGCTCCACAGGGAGCTCCTACGAGCAGTACTTC.

This rearrangement joins TRBV7-2 to TRBJ2-1; D gene unclear. V lost 5 bases, J lost 5 bases, and 10 bases lay in between. There are 13 residues in the CDR3. Germline values: CDR1 SGHTA, CDR2 FQGNSA. The CDR3 here is CASSNDYNNEQFF. The DNA of the CDR3 is TGTGCCAGCAGCAACGATTATAACAATGAGCAGTTCTTC.

This clone was counted only a few times. The chain employs TRBV15 and TRBJ2-5; 9 nucleotides line up with TRBD2. Germline loops: CDR1 LNHNV, CDR2 YYDKDF (reference sequence). The V and J ends lost 0 bases and 4 bases, in that order; junction bases with no gene match: 3. The CDR3 loop spans 15 amino acids. The CDR3 here is CATSRDPAGGETQYF. CDR3 nucleotide sequence: TGTGCCACCAGCAGAGATCCAGCGGGGGGAGAGACCCAGTACTTC.